Below are 11 T cell receptor beta chains sequenced from a single sample in a study of cytomegalovirus exposure and HLA in healthy donors. Generated by immunoSEQ multiplex PCR, the TCRdb table keeps only in-frame clones and is missing some. The table has roughly 270,000 clones, over 75% seen once. Specimen: PBMCs. The source is a woman between 18 and 30 years old in good health and CMV-seronegative.

The V call is TRBV27, the J call TRBJ2-3, with D possibly matching TRBD2 (5 bases). With 5 bases removed from V and 1 base from J, the gap between germline ends came to 10 bases. CDR1 and CDR2 from the germline V gene are MNHEY and SMNVEV (reference sequence). CDR3 length equals 14 residues. The DNA of the CDR3 is TGTGCCAGCAGTCGTGGGCGGGGCACAGATACGCAGTATTTT. Translating gives CASSRGRGTDTQYF.

This clone appeared once. V usage is TRBV7-2 and J usage is TRBJ1-5; D is perhaps TRBD1 (6 bases). Looked up from germline, CDR1 is SGHTA and CDR2 is FQGNSA. The CDR3 has 14 residues. Trimming cost V 4 bases and J 7 bases, with 14 bases left between them. Here the CDR3 DNA reads TGTGCCAGCAGCTCGGACAGACTCGGGCAGCCCCAGCATTTT. Its translation: CASSSDRLGQPQHF.

The CDR3 coding sequence is TGTGCCAGCAGTTTGAGGGCTCGCGGCTACACCTTC. Its protein is CASSLRARGYTF. This sequence joins TRBV28 and TRBJ1-2, with D uncertain. V was pared by 3 bases and J by 8 bases, with 10 bases between. Germline lookup yields CDR1 MDHEN and CDR2 SYDVKM. This CDR3 has 12 residues.

This chain uses TRBV2 with TRBJ2-4; 10 bases map to TRBD1. V lost 8 bases and J lost 8; bases outside the gene matches: 6. The CDR3 is made up of 13 amino acids. Germline V gene data show CDR1 as SNHLY and CDR2 as FYNNEI. CDR3 DNA: TGTGCCAGCTACAGACAGGGGGCAGACATTCAGTACTTC. Protein sequence: CASYRQGADIQYF.

Note on this clone: This specimen includes other DNA sequences encoding the same CDR3. This rearrangement joins TRBV7-3 to TRBJ1-1, with D unresolved. The CDR3 loop spans 13 amino acids. CDR1 is SGHTA, CDR2 FQGTGA, per germline. The V end lost 6 bases, the J end lost 3 bases, and 11 bases lay between the germline ends. CDR3 sequence: CASSQNRDTEAFF. CDR3 nucleotide sequence: TGTGCCAGCAGTCAGAACCGGGACACTGAAGCTTTCTTT.

The genes are TRBV28 and TRBJ2-3, with a weak D call TRBD1 (5 bases). V shed 5 bases and J shed 0 bases, with 12 bases lying between them. The CDR3 runs to 15 residues. Per the germline V gene, CDR1 is MDHEN and CDR2 is SYDVKM. CDR3 in amino acids: CASSLTVSSTDTQYF. The DNA of the CDR3 is TGTGCCAGCAGTCTGACAGTTTCTAGCACAGATACGCAGTATTTT.

The CDR3 region is CASRVIGDRAATNEKLFF. The CDR3 DNA follows: TGTGCCAGCAGGGTTATTGGGGACAGGGCAGCAACTAATGAAAAACTGTTTTTT. J is TRBJ1-4 and V is TRBV2; 9 bases agree with TRBD1. From germline, CDR1 is SNHLY and CDR2 FYNNEI. Trimming at V came to 6 bases and at J to 0 bases, leaving 11 bases not matched to a gene. The CDR3 is 18 residues long.

The chain carries TRBV6-6 and TRBJ1-1; a weak D match, TRBD1 (5 bases). The CDR3 runs to 13 residues. Trimming removed 7 bases at V and 6 bases at J, with 15 bases between. Germline V lookup: CDR1 MNHNY, CDR2 SVGAGI (reference sequence). The CDR3 sequence is CASNRRDSSEAFF. The CDR3 coding sequence is TGTGCCAGCAACCGCAGGGATTCGTCTGAAGCTTTCTTT.

This chain links TRBV16 with TRBJ2-1, with 8 bases matching TRBD1. The germline V gene has CDR1 KGHSY and CDR2 FQNENV. This CDR3 comprises 15 residues. V shed 3 bases and J 2 bases; nucleotides not matched to a gene: 3. The CDR3 DNA reads TGTGCCAGCAGCCAGACAGGGGTCGCCTACAATGAGCAGTTCTTC. It codes for CASSQTGVAYNEQFF. Together with reference TRBV16 and TRBJ2-1, the CDR3 gives the full variable domain: GEEVAQTPKHLVRGEGQKAKLYCAPIKGHSYVFWYQQVLKNEFKFLISFQNENVFDETGMPKERFSAKCLPNSPCSLEIQATKLEDSAVYFCASSQTGVAYNEQFFGPGTRLTVL.

The CDR3 coding sequence is TGTGCCAGTAGTCCCCTGGACAGGGTGAACACTGAAGCTTTCTTT. Its translation: CASSPLDRVNTEAFF. The chain has TRBV19 and TRBJ1-1; 8 nucleotides align to TRBD1. CDR3 length: 15 amino acids. J gave up 0 bases and V 5 bases, and 5 bases lay outside the gene matches. Per the germline V gene, CDR1 is LNHDA and CDR2 is SQIVND (reference sequence).

The chain links TRBV10-3 to TRBJ2-7; perhaps TRBD1 as D (5 bases). V was pared by 3 bases and J by 6 bases, with 15 bases between. Germline V gene sequence: CDR1 ENHRY, CDR2 SYGVKD. This CDR3 has 14 amino acids. The CDR3 is CAISDPGLSPEQYF. The CDR3 region has the DNA TGTGCCATCAGTGACCCAGGGTTATCCCCCGAGCAGTACTTC.